Listed here are 26 T cell receptor beta chains from one sample, sequenced in a study of blood T cell repertoires in COVID-19. TCRdb's copy holds only in-frame clones and misses some; the assay was immunoSEQ multiplex PCR. The profile shows hundreds of thousands of clones, around 85% of them singletons. Sequenced input: PBMCs or T cells enriched from blood (not recorded which). All receptors derive from a woman aged 45-59 years in a cohort exposed to, infected with or recovered from COVID-19 (not recorded which).

J is TRBJ2-3 and V is TRBV4-1; possibly TRBD2 for D (6 bases). The CDR3 spans 15 residues. The germline V gene encodes CDR1 MGHRA and CDR2 YSYEKL. Trimming removed 4 bases from V and 4 bases from J, with 15 bases in between. CDR3 nucleotide sequence: TGCGCCAGCAGCCCCCGGGAGAGAGGGTCAGATACGCAGTATTTT. Amino acid sequence: CASSPRERGSDTQYF.

The chain couples TRBV28 to TRBJ2-7; 11 nucleotides line up with TRBD2. This CDR3 is 14 amino acids long. The germline CDR1 and CDR2 sequences are MDHEN and SYDVKM. Trimming at V came to 2 bases and at J to 9 bases, leaving 6 bases not matched to a gene. The CDR3 is CASSLTSGRGVQYF. In DNA, the CDR3 is TGTGCCAGCAGTTTAACTAGCGGGAGAGGTGTGCAGTACTTC. Supplemented by reference TRBV28 and TRBJ2-7, the full variable domain reads DVKVTQSSRYLVKRTGEKVFLECVQDMDHENMFWYRQDPGLGLRLIYFSYDVKMKEKGDIPEGYSVSREKKERFSLILESASTNQTSMYLCASSLTSGRGVQYFGPGTRLTVT.

The V and J genes are TRBV30 and TRBJ2-3; possibly TRBD1 for D (6 bases). Deletions cut 1 base from V and 0 bases from J, with 11 bases between. CDR3 length: 15 residues. Germline loops: CDR1 GTSNPN, CDR2 SVGIG (reference sequence). The CDR3 DNA reads TGTGCCTGGAGTGGCATTCAGGGGAGCACAGATACGCAGTATTTT. Encoded protein: CAWSGIQGSTDTQYF.

The V and J genes are TRBV4-2 and TRBJ1-2; D gene ambiguous. V was clipped by 0 bases and J by 4 bases, with 15 bases between them. CDR3 length: 16 residues. Germline loops: CDR1 LGHNA, CDR2 YNFKEQ. In nucleotides, the CDR3 is TGTGCCAGCAGCCAAGATCAAGCAGGAGGCCTCTATGGCTACACCTTC. Its translation is CASSQDQAGGLYGYTF.

The chain is built from TRBV5-4 and TRBJ2-2; D perhaps matches TRBD2 (5 bases). V was pared by 2 bases and J by 6 bases, with 17 bases between. In germline, CDR1 is SGHNT, CDR2 YYREEE (reference sequence). The CDR3 length is 16 residues. CDR3 sequence (DNA): TGTGCCAGCAGCTTTAGTCGGGGTAGTCGATCCGGGGAGCTGTTTTTT. Encoded protein: CASSFSRGSRSGELFF.

The chain joins TRBV3-1 (or the pseudogene TRBV3-2) to TRBJ1-4; no firm D call. Germline values: CDR1 LGHDT, CDR2 YNNKEL (reference sequence). There are 13 residues in the CDR3. V was clipped by 1 base and J by 7 bases, with 7 bases between them. CDR3 nucleotide sequence: TGTGCCAGCAGCCAAGTAATCAGTGAAAAACTGTTTTTT. Its translation is CASSQVISEKLFF.

The chain employs TRBV6-5 and TRBJ1-6; D is undetermined. V lost 2 bases, J lost 5 bases, and 7 bases lay in between. The CDR3 spans 14 residues. Germline V gives CDR1 MNHEY, CDR2 SVGAGI. CDR3: CASSYGQNNSPLHF. The CDR3 DNA reads as TGTGCCAGCAGTTACGGTCAGAATAATTCACCCCTCCACTTT.

V gene TRBV4-3 combines with J gene TRBJ1-4; tentatively, D is TRBD1 (5 bases). This CDR3 comprises 15 residues. Per germline, CDR1 LGHNA and CDR2 YSLEER. Trimming removed 1 base at V and 8 bases at J, with 14 bases between. The CDR3 protein is CASSQVVRTNEKLFF. The CDR3 DNA follows: TGCGCCAGCAGCCAAGTTGTTAGGACAAACGAAAAACTGTTTTTT.

This chain connects TRBV30 to TRBJ2-3; possibly TRBD2 for D (5 bases). The CDR3 totals 11 residues. The ends were cut back, 2 bases at V and 6 bases at J, with 6 bases in the middle. Germline V gene data show CDR1 as GTSNPN and CDR2 as SVGIG (reference sequence). CDR3 coding DNA: TGTGCCTGGAGTCCGGGGGATACGCAGTATTTT. Translated: CAWSPGDTQYF.

In this sample, this clone turned up once. The chain carries TRBV5-3 and TRBJ1-2, with D possibly TRBD1 on 5 matching bases. TRBV5-3 counts as an open reading frame of uncertain function. Trimming shortened V by 4 bases and J by 6 bases, and 16 bases separated the two germline ends. This CDR3 has 14 residues. The CDR3 DNA sequence: TGTGCCAGAAGCGAAACCCCATCGGGGGATGGCTACACCTTC. This encodes CARSETPSGDGYTF.

The rearrangement links TRBV5-1 to TRBJ2-3; a possible D gene is TRBD2 (7 bases). The V and J ends lost 4 bases and 4 bases respectively, with 16 bases between them. The V gene's germline CDR1 is SGHRS and CDR2 YFSETQ. This CDR3 comprises 15 residues. DNA for the CDR3: TGCGCCAGCAGCCCTAGGGCGGGGGCTGCAGATACGCAGTATTTT. This sequence encodes CASSPRAGAADTQYF. Variable domain in full (rest from reference TRBV5-1 and TRBJ2-3): KAGVTQTPRYLIKTRGQQVTLSCSPISGHRSVSWYQQTPGQGLQFLFEYFSETQRNKGNFPGRFSGRQFSNSRSEMNVSTLELGDSALYLCASSPRAGAADTQYFGPGTRLTVL.

This clone was seen a handful of times. This chain joins TRBV7-8 and TRBJ1-2, with 7 positions matching TRBD1. Germline V gene lookup returns CDR1 SGHVS and CDR2 FQNEAQ. The trim removed 5 bases at V and 7 bases at J, leaving 13 bases unmatched. The CDR3 is made up of 15 amino acids. CDR3 protein: CASSTQYGAGGGYTF. The CDR3 DNA reads as TGTGCCAGCAGCACCCAATACGGGGCAGGGGGTGGCTACACCTTC.

The chain carries TRBV11-2 and TRBJ2-3, with 16 positions matching TRBD2. Per the germline V gene, CDR1 is SGHAT and CDR2 is FQNNGV. V was pared by 5 bases and J by 5 bases, with 7 bases of the junction left unmatched. The length of the CDR3 is 17 residues. CDR3 sequence: CASSVYGTSGGGDTQYF. CDR3 DNA: TGTGCCAGCAGCGTATACGGGACTAGCGGGGGGGGAGATACGCAGTATTTT.

Here the CDR3 reads CASSPTTSTVETQYF. In nucleotides, the CDR3 is TGTGCCAGCAGCCCAACGACTAGCACAGTCGAGACCCAGTACTTC. This chain connects TRBV9 to TRBJ2-5; 7 bases align to TRBD2. Trimming took 4 bases from V and 5 from J; bases not matched to a gene: 11. The germline V gene encodes CDR1 SGDLS and CDR2 YYNGEE. The CDR3 has 15 amino acids.

The chain couples TRBV5-5 to TRBJ1-2; TRBD1 agrees at 9 bases. With 5 bases clipped from V and 4 bases from J, the junction kept 12 bases outside the gene matches. This CDR3 is 16 amino acids long. Looked up from germline, CDR1 is SGHKS and CDR2 is YYEKEE (reference sequence). The CDR3 loop is CASRAGTGSETYGYTF. The CDR3 nucleotides are TGTGCCAGCAGGGCCGGGACAGGGTCGGAAACCTATGGCTACACCTTC. The full variable domain, its missing parts supplied by reference TRBV5-5 and TRBJ1-2, is DAGVTQSPTHLIKTRGQQVTLRCSPISGHKSVSWYQQVLGQGPQFIFQYYEKEERGRGNFPDRFSARQFPNYSSELNVNALLLGDSALYLCASRAGTGSETYGYTFGSGTRLTVV.

This chain uses TRBV3-1 (or the pseudogene TRBV3-2) with TRBJ2-5; 9 bases are a match to TRBD2. Germline trimming cut 4 bases from V and 3 bases from J; bases unmatched to any gene: 3. Germline V lookup: CDR1 LGHDT, CDR2 YNNKEL (reference sequence). The CDR3 sequence is 14 residues long. DNA for the CDR3: TGTGCCAGCAGCCTGACTAGCGGAAAAGAGACCCAGTACTTC. Protein product: CASSLTSGKETQYF.

The CDR3 is CASTTGTGIYEQYF. The DNA of the CDR3 is TGTGCCAGCACGACCGGGACAGGCATCTACGAGCAGTACTTC. V and J are TRBV11-2 and TRBJ2-7, with 8 bases aligning to TRBD1. Unmatched junction bases numbered 8, after V lost 7 bases and J lost 3 bases. This CDR3 has 14 amino acids. Germline V gene lookup returns CDR1 SGHAT and CDR2 FQNNGV. Full variable domain (outside the CDR3, taken from reference TRBV11-2 and TRBJ2-7): EAGVAQSPRYKIIEKRQSVAFWCNPISGHATLYWYQQILGQGPKLLIQFQNNGVVDDSQLPKDRFSAERLKGVDSTLKIQPAKLEDSAVYLCASTTGTGIYEQYFGPGTRLTVT.

The rearrangement links TRBV27 to TRBJ1-5; 10 bases agree with TRBD1. The germline V gene has CDR1 MNHEY and CDR2 SMNVEV (reference sequence). The CDR3 extends over 16 amino acids. Germline trimming cut 5 bases from V and 2 bases from J; bases unmatched to any gene: 6. CDR3: CASSSGQGEGNQPQHF. CDR3 DNA sequence: TGTGCCAGCAGTAGCGGACAGGGGGAAGGCAATCAGCCCCAGCATTTT.

V is TRBV2 and J is TRBJ1-1, with D perhaps TRBD1 (6 bases). The CDR3 runs to 14 residues. Looked up from germline, CDR1 is SNHLY and CDR2 is FYNNEI. V was clipped by 9 bases and J by 0 bases, with 14 bases between them. CDR3 protein: CARHPTGLNTEAFF. For the CDR3, the DNA is TGTGCCAGGCACCCTACAGGGTTGAACACTGAAGCTTTCTTT.

This clone was detected ten times or more. This chain links TRBV2 with TRBJ1-2; D perhaps matches TRBD1 (6 bases). Germline CDR1 SNHLY, CDR2 FYNNEI. Trimming pared 5 bases from V and 0 bases from J, leaving 16 bases between. The CDR3 contains 16 residues. The CDR3 sequence: CASSKETGKTNYGYTF. CDR3 DNA: TGTGCCAGCAGTAAAGAAACAGGGAAGACTAACTATGGCTACACCTTC.

This clone was counted once. V and J are TRBV18 and TRBJ2-1, with a possible D match to TRBD2 (7 bases). The CDR3 covers 16 residues. V was trimmed by 5 bases and J by 3 bases, leaving 17 bases between them. Germline V gives CDR1 KGHSH, CDR2 LQKENI. This chain's CDR3 is CASSTAGGAYYNEQFF. As DNA, the CDR3 is TGTGCCAGCTCAACCGCTGGGGGGGCCTACTACAATGAGCAGTTCTTC.

This clone appeared a few times. The chain recombines TRBV27 with TRBJ2-1, with TRBD1 as a possible D gene (5 bases). The V end was cut by 3 bases, the J end by 10 bases, with 16 bases between. The CDR3 spans 14 residues. Germline lookup yields CDR1 MNHEY and CDR2 SMNVEV (reference sequence). The CDR3 nucleotides are TGTGCCAGCAGTTTCGACAGTTTTGGTCGGGAGCAGTTCTTC. Its protein is CASSFDSFGREQFF.

The gene calls are TRBV2 and TRBJ1-2, with TRBD1 identical over 10 bases. CDR1 and CDR2 (germline): SNHLY, FYNNEI. This CDR3 contains 13 residues. The V and J ends lost 7 bases and 3 bases, in that order; junction bases with no gene match: 2. The CDR3 bases are TGTGCCAGCAAGGACAGGGGGGACTATGGCTACACCTTC. This encodes CASKDRGDYGYTF.

This sequence joins TRBV15 and TRBJ1-5; no reliable D call. The ends were cut back, 5 bases at V and 6 bases at J, with 20 bases in the middle. The CDR3 totals 16 residues. Germline CDR1 LNHNV, CDR2 YYDKDF (reference sequence). CDR3 sequence (DNA): TGTGCCACCAGCCCCTTGGTGGAAGGAGGGAGTCAGCCCCAGCATTTT. This sequence encodes CATSPLVEGGSQPQHF.

J is TRBJ2-7 and V is TRBV7-2; 11 bases line up with TRBD2. V dropped 5 bases and J dropped 5; count of bases not matched to a gene: 8. The CDR3 has 15 residues. The germline V gene encodes CDR1 SGHTA and CDR2 FQGNSA. DNA of the CDR3: TGTGCCAGCAGCCTACAACTAGCGGGGGAAAACGAGCAGTACTTC. This translates into CASSLQLAGENEQYF.

The J gene is TRBJ2-1, the V gene TRBV3-1 (or the pseudogene TRBV3-2), with D possibly TRBD1 on 6 matching bases. Germline V CDR1 and CDR2: LGHDT, YNNKEL (reference sequence). V dropped 0 bases and J dropped 6 bases, with 12 bases sitting between them. The CDR3 has 15 amino acids. The CDR3 DNA reads as TGTGCCAGCAGCCAAGATTGGGACATTTCCAATGAGCAGTTCTTC. Translating it yields CASSQDWDISNEQFF.